Presented here are 13 T cell receptor beta chains from one specimen sequenced in a study of early stage breast cancer tumors. TCRdb's table, derived via immunoSEQ multiplex PCR, lists solely in-frame clones and lacks some. The top ten hold about 25% of the sample, which has 4,000 to 5,500 clones, around 60% seen once. The specimen was breast tumor tissue. These receptors were obtained from a person in their fifties with breast cancer.

The genes are TRBV7-8 and TRBJ1-6, with D unclear. The CDR3 length is 14 residues. Trimming cost V 5 bases and J 7 bases, with 12 bases left between them. CDR1 and CDR2 from the germline V gene are SGHVS and FQNEAQ. CDR3 residues: CASSRLRRNSPLHF. The DNA for the CDR3 is TGTGCCAGCAGCCGGTTAAGGCGGAATTCACCCCTCCACTTT.

This chain connects TRBV7-2 to TRBJ2-3; D call uncertain. With 1 base removed from V and 6 bases from J, the gap between germline ends came to 11 bases. The CDR3 sequence is 14 residues long. Germline V CDR1 and CDR2: SGHTA, FQGNSA. CDR3: CASSLGLSGDTQYF. CDR3 in DNA: TGTGCCAGCAGCTTAGGGTTATCCGGGGATACGCAGTATTTT.

The chain recombines TRBV18 with TRBJ2-2; D call uncertain. This CDR3 is built from 14 residues. Trimming removed 0 bases at V and 3 bases at J, with 5 bases between. Germline V gives CDR1 KGHSH, CDR2 LQKENI. The CDR3: CASSPPVDTGELFF. CDR3 bases: TGTGCCAGCTCACCACCGGTGGACACCGGGGAGCTGTTTTTT. Full variable domain (rest looked up from reference TRBV18 and TRBJ2-2): NAGVMQNPRHLVRRRGQEARLRCSPMKGHSHVYWYRQLPEEGLKFMVYLQKENIIDESGMPKERFSAEFPKEGPSILRIQQVVRGDSAAYFCASSPPVDTGELFFGEGSRLTVL.

The V and J genes are TRBV5-4 and TRBJ2-4, with 11 bases fitting TRBD2. This CDR3 is 15 amino acids long. After removal of 2 bases from V and 9 bases from J, the junction contained 7 bases not matched to a gene. Per germline, CDR1 SGHNT and CDR2 YYREEE (reference sequence). In DNA, the CDR3 is TGTGCCAGCAGCTTTACTAGCGGGGGTCAGGGCATTCAGTACTTC. The encoded protein is CASSFTSGGQGIQYF. Based on the CDR3 plus reference TRBV5-4 and TRBJ2-4, the full variable domain is ETGVTQSPTHLIKTRGQQVTLRCSSQSGHNTVSWYQQALGQGPQFIFQYYREEENGRGNFPPRFSGLQFPNYSSELNVNALELDDSALYLCASSFTSGGQGIQYFGAGTRLSVL.

The gene calls are TRBV18 and TRBJ2-5; 13 positions match TRBD2. Germline V gives CDR1 KGHSH, CDR2 LQKENI. After removal of 6 bases from V and 6 bases from J, the junction contained 13 bases not matched to a gene. This CDR3 comprises 17 residues. CDR3 loop: CASSFLRPGLAGQTQYF. CDR3 bases: TGTGCCAGCTCTTTCCTCCGACCGGGACTAGCGGGGCAGACCCAGTACTTC.

This clone turned up a few times. CDR3 nucleotide sequence: TGCGCCAGCAGCTTGGGGCCCTTCCTCTACGAGCAGTACTTC. Encoded protein: CASSLGPFLYEQYF. The chain recombines TRBV5-1 with TRBJ2-7; no definite D call. V was trimmed by 0 bases and J by 3 bases, leaving 10 bases between them. The CDR3 is 14 amino acids. Germline lookup yields CDR1 SGHRS and CDR2 YFSETQ.

V usage is TRBV9 and J usage is TRBJ2-7, with D maybe TRBD1 (5 bases). The CDR3 loop spans 16 amino acids. The germline V gene has CDR1 SGDLS and CDR2 YYNGEE. Trimming pared 3 bases from V and 0 bases from J, leaving 16 bases between. CDR3 residues: CASSAGALDHSYEQYF. The CDR3 nucleotides read TGTGCCAGCAGCGCTGGGGCCCTAGACCACTCCTACGAGCAGTACTTC.

This clone was observed a handful of times. The rearrangement uses TRBV11-2 and TRBJ2-3, with D unresolved. This CDR3 has 14 residues. V lost 5 bases and J 2 bases, leaving 11 bases between the germline ends. Germline V gene lookup returns CDR1 SGHAT and CDR2 FQNNGV. The CDR3 coding sequence is TGTGCCAGCAGCCTAAAAGGCCCCACAGATACGCAGTATTTT. Encoded protein: CASSLKGPTDTQYF.

This clone was recorded only once. The chain links TRBV19 to TRBJ2-7, with TRBD1 identical over 7 bases. V lost 5 bases and J lost 6; bases outside the gene matches: 13. CDR1 LNHDA and CDR2 SQIVND come from the germline V gene (reference sequence). CDR3 length equals 15 residues. As DNA, the CDR3 is TGTGCCAGTAGTTCCCGCATTCAGGGGGAAGGCGAGCAGTACTTC. Amino acids: CASSSRIQGEGEQYF.

The DNA of the CDR3 is TGTGCCAGCAGCAGACTCGGGGGGGCCCACCAAGAGACCCAGTACTTC. This translates into CASSRLGGAHQETQYF. The V and J genes are TRBV5-6 and TRBJ2-5; 8 positions agree with TRBD2. In germline, CDR1 is SGHDT, CDR2 YYEEEE. Unmatched junction bases numbered 8, after V lost 4 bases and J lost 0 bases. This CDR3 contains 16 residues.

The chain has TRBV4-2 and TRBJ2-7; D perhaps matches TRBD2 (5 bases). Germline CDR1 LGHNA, CDR2 YNFKEQ. V dropped 3 bases and J dropped 0 bases, with 9 bases sitting between them. CDR3 size: 14 residues. The CDR3 region is CASSHQRASYEQYF. The CDR3, as DNA: TGTGCCAGCAGCCACCAGAGGGCCTCCTACGAGCAGTACTTC.

The chain carries TRBV7-2 and TRBJ1-5; 9 bases line up with TRBD1. The CDR3 length is 13 residues. J gave up 6 bases and V 5 bases, and 2 bases lay outside the gene matches. Looked up from germline, CDR1 is SGHTA and CDR2 is FQGNSA. The DNA for the CDR3 is TGTGCCAGCAGCCCGGACAGGGGTCAGCCCCAGCATTTT. This translates into CASSPDRGQPQHF.

V gene TRBV14 combines with J gene TRBJ2-7, with a weak D call TRBD2 (5 bases). The CDR3 runs to 15 residues. The V and J ends lost 2 bases and 0 bases respectively, with 11 bases between them. Germline V lookup: CDR1 SGHDN, CDR2 FVKESK. The CDR3 sequence is CASSQKDLISYEQYF. The CDR3 bases are TGTGCCAGCAGCCAAAAGGACTTGATCTCCTACGAGCAGTACTTC.